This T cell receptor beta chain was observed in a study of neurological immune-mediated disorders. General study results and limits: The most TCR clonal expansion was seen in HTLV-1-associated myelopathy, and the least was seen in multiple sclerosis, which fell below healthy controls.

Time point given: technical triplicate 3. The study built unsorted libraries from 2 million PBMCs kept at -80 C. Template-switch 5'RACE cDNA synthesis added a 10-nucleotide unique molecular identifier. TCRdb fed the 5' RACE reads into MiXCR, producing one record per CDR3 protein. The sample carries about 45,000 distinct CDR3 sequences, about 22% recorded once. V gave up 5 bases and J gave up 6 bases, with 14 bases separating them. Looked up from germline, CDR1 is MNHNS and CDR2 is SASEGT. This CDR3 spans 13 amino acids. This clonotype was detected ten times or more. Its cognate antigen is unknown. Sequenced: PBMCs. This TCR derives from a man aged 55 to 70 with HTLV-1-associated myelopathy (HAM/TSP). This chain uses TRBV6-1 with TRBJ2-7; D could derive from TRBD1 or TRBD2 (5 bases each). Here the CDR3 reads CASSFLRDGEQYF. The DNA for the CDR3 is TGTGCCAGCAGTTTTCTAAGGGACGGCGAGCAGTACTTC.